This T cell receptor beta chain was obtained from a study of blood T cell repertoires in COVID-19. Study background: The United States, Italy and Spain supplied acute and convalescent COVID-19 samples. T cells, B-cell-depleted T cells, or PBMCs provided the cDNA or gDNA that served as material.

Germline CDR1 and CDR2: MNHEY and SVGEGT. V shed 1 base and J 0 bases; nucleotides not matched to a gene: 3. The CDR3 spans 16 residues. Methods used by the authors: Nucleated cell counts were estimated from reference gene primer amplification. Measured with immunoSEQ multiplex PCR; TCRdb has only the in-frame clones, and not every one. V, J and clone size derive from that table, while D and trimming were established from the DNA sequence. Altogether some 220,000 clones are present, roughly four fifths being singletons, with the ten largest covering around 2.7%. The sequence derives from a woman aged 30 to 39 who had recovered from COVID-19. The sample consisted of peripheral blood. The V call is TRBV6-2 or TRBV6-3, the J call TRBJ1-5; 7 nucleotides agree with TRBD1. Here the CDR3 reads CASSYWQGDSNQPQHF. In DNA, the CDR3 is TGTGCCAGCAGTTACTGGCAGGGGGATAGCAATCAGCCCCAGCATTTT.